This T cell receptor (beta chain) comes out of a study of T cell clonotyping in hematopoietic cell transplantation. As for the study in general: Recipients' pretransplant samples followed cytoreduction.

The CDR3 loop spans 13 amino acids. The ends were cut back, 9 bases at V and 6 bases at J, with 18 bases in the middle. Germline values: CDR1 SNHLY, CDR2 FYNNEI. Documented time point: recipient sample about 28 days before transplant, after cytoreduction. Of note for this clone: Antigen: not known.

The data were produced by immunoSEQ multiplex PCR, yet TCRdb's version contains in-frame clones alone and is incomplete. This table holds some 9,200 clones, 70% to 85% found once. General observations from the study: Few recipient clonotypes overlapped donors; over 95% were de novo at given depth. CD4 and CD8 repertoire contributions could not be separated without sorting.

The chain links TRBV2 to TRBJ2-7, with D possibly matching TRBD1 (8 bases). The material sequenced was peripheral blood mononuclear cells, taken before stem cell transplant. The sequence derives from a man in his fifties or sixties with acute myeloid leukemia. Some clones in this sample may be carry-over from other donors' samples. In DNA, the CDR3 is TGTGCCAGAGGGGGGGGGACAGGCTTCGAGCAGTACTTC. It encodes CARGGGTGFEQYF.